Presented here are 5 T cell receptor beta chains from one specimen sequenced in a study of CD8 T cells in ankylosing spondylitis. TCRdb itself ran the 5' RACE reads through MiXCR, one entry per CDR3 protein. The sample lists some 240,000 distinct CDR3 sequences; 8% to 9.5% were seen once. Sequences were obtained from blood, either unsorted or a sorted T cell fraction (not recorded which). The origin of the receptors is a male donor with ankylosing spondylitis or in good health (not recorded which).

CDR3 nucleotide sequence: TGTGCCAGTAGTATAGATGGTCCGGGACACAACACCGGGGAGCTGTTTTTT. This sequence encodes CASSIDGPGHNTGELFF. The chain combines TRBV19 with TRBJ2-2, with a possible D match to TRBD1 (6 bases). The CDR3 totals 17 residues. V lost 0 bases to trimming and J lost 2 bases, with 13 bases between them. CDR1 is LNHDA, CDR2 SQIVND, per germline (reference sequence).

This clonotype was picked up many times. This chain uses TRBV3-1 with TRBJ2-2; D call uncertain. The V end lost 3 bases, the J end lost 6 bases, and 2 bases lay between the germline ends. CDR1 LGHDT and CDR2 YNNKEL come from the germline V gene (reference sequence). The CDR3 covers 11 residues. The CDR3 spells CASSHSGELFF. DNA of the CDR3: TGTGCCAGCAGCCACTCCGGGGAGCTGTTTTTT.

The table lists this clonotype with many counts. This sequence joins TRBV6-1 and TRBJ2-1; 7 bases map to TRBD1. V lost 5 bases to trimming and J lost 1 base; unmatched junction nucleotides: 8. The germline V gene has CDR1 MNHNS and CDR2 SASEGT. The CDR3 sequence is 16 residues long. The CDR3 loop reads CASSTDRELSYNEQFF. The CDR3 DNA sequence: TGTGCCAGCAGTACAGACAGGGAATTGTCCTACAATGAGCAGTTCTTC.

This clonotype was seen at least ten times. The chain has TRBV15 and TRBJ2-2; D might be TRBD2 (6 bases). Germline lookup yields CDR1 LNHNV and CDR2 YYDKDF (reference sequence). This CDR3 contains 14 residues. V was clipped by 8 bases and J by 2 bases, with 12 bases between them. CDR3 sequence reads: CATSLGGNTGELFF. CDR3 DNA: TGTGCCACCTCCCTGGGGGGTAACACCGGGGAGCTGTTTTTT.

This clonotype was observed many times. The chain joins TRBV10-3 to TRBJ1-5; D possibly corresponds to TRBD1 (5 bases). Germline lookup yields CDR1 ENHRY and CDR2 SYGVKD. Trimming removed 8 bases at V and 4 bases at J, with 12 bases between. The CDR3 sequence is 13 residues long. This CDR3 is CAIGGTANQPQHF. CDR3 nucleotides: TGTGCCATCGGCGGGACGGCAAATCAGCCCCAGCATTTT.